The 10 T cell receptor beta chains below all came from one sample that was sequenced in a study of blood T cell repertoires in COVID-19. Sequenced by immunoSEQ multiplex PCR; TCRdb stores in-frame clones only, minus some. Counted here are about 59,000 clones, about 93% occurring once; the ten biggest clones make up roughly 15%. Sequencing was performed on peripheral blood. The receptors stem from a man at least 80 years old with acute or convalescent COVID-19.

The V and J genes are TRBV6-5 and TRBJ2-7; perhaps TRBD2 as D (6 bases). From germline, CDR1 is MNHEY and CDR2 SVGAGI. Deletions cut 8 bases from V and 2 bases from J, with 16 bases between. The CDR3 runs to 14 residues. The CDR3: CASAVGGIPYEQYF. The DNA of the CDR3 is TGTGCCAGCGCCGTGGGGGGTATACCCTACGAGCAGTACTTC.

The genes are TRBV30 and TRBJ1-3; D uncertain. CDR3 size: 13 residues. The V end was cut by 1 base, the J end by 3 bases, with 7 bases between. CDR1 is GTSNPN, CDR2 SVGIG, per germline (reference sequence). CDR3 sequence (DNA): TGTGCCTGGAGTGGGCCAGATGGAAACACCATATATTTT. This sequence encodes CAWSGPDGNTIYF.

This chain links TRBV19 with TRBJ2-7; 10 bases fit TRBD1. Germline V CDR1 and CDR2: LNHDA, SQIVND (reference sequence). After removal of 6 bases from V and 4 bases from J, the junction contained 6 bases not matched to a gene. This CDR3 is built from 14 residues. The CDR3 region is CASRKGQGIYEQYF. As DNA, the CDR3 is TGTGCCAGTAGGAAGGGACAGGGGATTTACGAGCAGTACTTC.

The rearrangement joins TRBV4-2 to TRBJ2-4; 14 bases fit TRBD2. The V gene's germline CDR1 is LGHNA and CDR2 YNFKEQ. Trimming removed 0 bases from V and 0 bases from J; junction bases left unmatched: 4. The CDR3 is 19 residues long. The CDR3 DNA follows: TGTGCCAGCAGCCAAGATGGACTAGCGGGGGGCCCAGCCAAAAACATTCAGTACTTC. Translation gives CASSQDGLAGGPAKNIQYF.

The chain uses TRBV19 and TRBJ2-3; perhaps TRBD1 as D (9 bases). V lost 6 bases and J lost 5, with 21 bases in between. Per the germline V gene, CDR1 is LNHDA and CDR2 is SQIVND (reference sequence). The CDR3 consists of 16 residues. For the CDR3, the DNA is TGTGCCAGTAGAAAAATTAGCGGGACAGGGAAAGATACGCAGTATTTT. Amino acids: CASRKISGTGKDTQYF.

The genes are TRBV5-1 and TRBJ2-5; D is possibly TRBD1 (7 bases). Trimming removed 0 bases from V and 3 bases from J, with 15 bases in between. Germline V CDR1 and CDR2: SGHRS, YFSETQ. The CDR3 sequence is 16 residues long. The CDR3 bases are TGCGCCAGCAGCTTGGAGGGGGCAGGGGGGAAAGAGACCCAGTACTTC. It specifies CASSLEGAGGKETQYF.

The chain has TRBV3-1 (or the pseudogene TRBV3-2) and TRBJ2-1, with 8 positions matching TRBD2. The CDR3 consists of 17 residues. Germline V gene data show CDR1 as LGHDT and CDR2 as YNNKEL (reference sequence). After removal of 3 bases from V and 3 bases from J, the junction contained 10 bases not matched to a gene. The CDR3 DNA reads TGTGCCAGCAGCCAGCTGTCCGGGACTAGGGGCTACAATGAGCAGTTCTTC. Protein sequence: CASSQLSGTRGYNEQFF.

This clone was observed a few times. The chain links TRBV14 to TRBJ1-6; TRBD1 agrees at 7 bases. V shed 3 bases, J shed 7 bases, and the junction held 6 bases outside the gene matches. There are 15 residues in the CDR3. Germline V gene data show CDR1 as SGHDN and CDR2 as FVKESK. The CDR3: CASSQTTGQNSPLHF. CDR3 DNA sequence: TGTGCCAGCAGCCAGACGACAGGGCAAAATTCACCCCTCCACTTT.

This chain links TRBV19 with TRBJ2-3, with D possibly TRBD2 on 6 matching bases. The length of the CDR3 is 17 residues. The germline CDR1 and CDR2 sequences are LNHDA and SQIVND (reference sequence). Trimming took off 3 bases at V and 0 bases at J, with 16 bases between the two ends. CDR3 residues: CASSIGGVQPSTDTQYF. For the CDR3, the DNA is TGTGCCAGTAGTATTGGCGGGGTTCAACCTAGCACAGATACGCAGTATTTT.

The V and J genes are TRBV2 and TRBJ2-3, with a tentative D call TRBD1 (5 bases). The ends were cut back, 10 bases at V and 0 bases at J, with 14 bases in the middle. The CDR3 covers 14 residues. Germline CDR1 reads SNHLY; CDR2 reads FYNNEI. The CDR3 region is CATQASLSTDTQYF. The CDR3 DNA follows: TGTGCCACACAGGCGAGTCTTAGCACAGATACGCAGTATTTT.